This T cell receptor beta chain is drawn from a study of identical twins. General study results and limits: Abundant cord blood beta clonotypes carried fewer insertions; memory repertoires showed none. Cross-sectional statistical analysis was relied on for the conclusions, without the same donors being followed. Alpha sequences that were out-of-frame and twin-shared showed an excess of low generation probability. Within monozygotic twins, out-of-frame TCR alpha sharing was underestimated by the models.

Looked up from germline, CDR1 is MNHNS and CDR2 is SASEGT. Trimming took 6 bases from V and 4 from J; bases not matched to a gene: 9. CDR3 length equals 16 residues. This clonotype was detected many times. Its matching antigen is unknown. TCRdb ran MiXCR on the 5' RACE reads and lists one entry per CDR3 protein. The table shows 200,000 to 250,000 distinct CDR3 sequences, with 6.5% to 9% occurring only once. These same data were also listed under a study on yellow fever vaccine responses in identical twins.

V and J are TRBV6-1 and TRBJ1-1; 12 nucleotides agree with TRBD1. This TCR came from a woman younger than 35 in good health. The sequencing input was CD8+ T cells sorted from blood. The CDR3 region is CASSNSGTGGLTEAFF. The CDR3 nucleotides are TGTGCCAGCAGCAATTCGGGGACAGGGGGCCTCACTGAAGCTTTCTTT.